The 29 T cell receptor beta chains reported below all come from one sample, sequenced in a study of immune heterogeneity within non-small cell lung tumors. In a multiplex PCR, 32 V and 13 J primers amplified TCR beta CDR3. TCRdb recomputed calls from the multiplex PCR reads with MiXCR, one row per CDR3 protein. The sample has around 16,000 distinct CDR3 sequences, over 25% seen once; the top ten hold approximately 4.1%. Bulk tumor genomic DNA, about 570 ng per sample, was the template. Several biopsies per primary tumor, spaced far apart, were taken during surgery. It was patients with untreated, newly diagnosed non-small cell lung cancer who underwent curative surgery. Sample: lung tumor tissue. Receptors were obtained from a man aged 40-50 years with non-small cell lung cancer.

This clonotype was seen many times. The chain uses TRBV12-3 or TRBV12-4 and TRBJ2-7; TRBD1 or TRBD2 may be the D gene (5 bases each). CDR3 length equals 15 residues. Deletions cut 2 bases from V and 5 bases from J, with 16 bases between. The DNA of the CDR3 is TGTGCCAGCAGTTTAAGAGGCCCTGAGGGGCACGAGCAGTACTTC. This codes for CASSLRGPEGHEQYF.

At least ten counts were recorded for this clonotype. The V and J genes are TRBV19 and TRBJ2-6, with D uncertain. Germline V gene data show CDR1 as LNHDA and CDR2 as SQIVND (reference sequence). The ends were cut back, 5 bases at V and 2 bases at J, with 7 bases in the middle. The CDR3 runs to 14 residues. The CDR3 bases are TGTGCCAGTAGTTTACAGACTGGGGCCAACGTCCTGACTTTC. It encodes CASSLQTGANVLTF.

This sequence joins TRBV6-2 or TRBV6-3 and TRBJ1-5; no firm D call. Germline V gene lookup returns CDR1 MNHEY and CDR2 SVGEGT. Trimming took off 11 bases at V and 7 bases at J, with 24 bases between the two ends. The CDR3 has 15 residues. CDR3 in DNA: TGTGCCGGCAATGTTGGAGACGGTTTCCGACAGCCCCAGCATTTT. This translates into CAGNVGDGFRQPQHF.

Details on this clonotype: This may stem from a read error, because a much larger clone lies one nucleotide away. The rearrangement uses TRBV20-1 and TRBJ2-1, with unresolved D. This CDR3 region has 11 residues. Germline CDR1 is DFQATT and CDR2 is SNEGSKA (reference sequence). CDR3 protein: CTASRAGKQFF. The CDR3 nucleotides are TGCACTGCTAGTCGGGCTGGAAAGCAGTTCTTC.

There are many counts of this clonotype. The chain links TRBV7-3 to TRBJ1-1; D ambiguous. Germline lookup yields CDR1 SGHTA and CDR2 FQGTGA. V lost 5 bases and J 1 base, leaving 8 bases between the germline ends. This CDR3 has 13 residues. For the CDR3, the DNA is TGTGCCAGCAGCACCCAGCGGAACACTGAAGCTTTCTTT. It yields the protein CASSTQRNTEAFF.

This clonotype occurred many times. The V and J genes are TRBV6-2 or TRBV6-3 and TRBJ2-1; 7 nucleotides agree with TRBD2. Germline assignment: CDR1 MNHEY and CDR2 SVGEGT. The CDR3 runs 13 residues. J gave up 2 bases and V 9 bases, and 4 bases lay outside the gene matches. The CDR3 region is CASRAGAYNEQFF. Here the CDR3 DNA reads TGTGCCAGTCGTGCGGGAGCCTACAATGAGCAGTTCTTC.

With regard to this clonotype: One base away lies a much larger clone, so this may be a sequencing read error. The chain uses TRBV20-1 and TRBJ1-2; 9 bases are a match to TRBD1. Losses at the gene ends were 1 base for V and 7 bases for J; bases not matched to a gene: 13. Germline V lookup: CDR1 DFQATT, CDR2 SNEGSKA (reference sequence). CDR3 size: 16 residues. Here the CDR3 reads CSARGSKLRDRAGYTF. The CDR3 DNA reads as TGCAGTGCTAGAGGCTCAAAACTCCGGGACAGGGCTGGCTACACCTTC.

The gene calls are TRBV7-2 and TRBJ1-1, with 9 bases that match TRBD1. With 6 bases clipped from V and 1 base from J, the junction kept 3 bases outside the gene matches. CDR1 and CDR2 (germline): SGHTA, FQGNSA. The CDR3 spans 14 residues. The CDR3 loop reads CASRPGQGNTEAFF. The CDR3 DNA sequence: TGTGCCAGCAGGCCGGGACAGGGGAACACTGAAGCTTTCTTT.

This clonotype was recorded many times. The junction departs from the called germline gene at one end, perhaps through a read error. The rearrangement uses TRBV19 and TRBJ1-5, with D possibly matching TRBD1 (6 bases). Germline CDR1 reads LNHDA; CDR2 reads SQIVND (reference sequence). This CDR3 region has 14 residues. Here the CDR3 DNA reads TGTGCCAGTAGTGTAGACACAGGGATTCAGCCCCAGCATTTT. It specifies CASSVDTGIQPQHF.

A note on this clonotype: This may be a read error, as it is one base from a much larger clone. The CDR3 bases are TGTGCCACCAGCATTAACAGGGGGGATCAGCCCCAGCATTTT. Protein sequence: CATSINRGDQPQHF. V usage is TRBV15 and J usage is TRBJ1-5; 8 bases map to TRBD1. V shed 4 bases, J shed 5 bases, and the junction held 4 bases outside the gene matches. This CDR3 has 14 amino acids. CDR1 and CDR2 from the germline V gene are LNHNV and YYDKDF (reference sequence).

The gene calls are TRBV29-1 and TRBJ2-5; D not resolved. The germline CDR1 and CDR2 sequences are SQVTM and ANQGSEA. The CDR3 is made up of 12 amino acids. V lost 2 bases and J 5 bases, leaving 9 bases between the germline ends. In DNA, the CDR3 is TGCAGCGTTGAAAAGTTCGGGGAGACCCAGTACTTC. Translating gives CSVEKFGETQYF.

This clonotype was counted ten times or more. The CDR3 reads CASSLLRGIEQFF. The DNA for the CDR3 is TGTGCCAGCAGTTTACTTAGGGGGATCGAGCAGTTCTTC. This chain links TRBV12-3 or TRBV12-4 with TRBJ2-1, with D possibly TRBD1 on 6 matching bases. Trimming cost V 2 bases and J 10 bases, with 12 bases left between them. The CDR3 spans 13 residues.

In this sample, this clonotype turned up many times. The junction does not match germline at one end; this may be a read error. The chain couples TRBV6-1 to TRBJ1-1, with D perhaps matching TRBD1 (6 bases). The CDR3 loop spans 14 amino acids. Germline-derived CDR1 and CDR2 are MNHNS and SASEGT. CDR3 nucleotides: TGTGTCAGCAGTTCCTCTAGGGGGAATACTGAAGCTTTCTTT. This gives the protein CVSSSSRGNTEAFF.

This clonotype is medium-sized in the sample. This chain joins TRBV29-1 and TRBJ2-3; D possibly corresponds to TRBD2 (6 bases). Trimming cost V 4 bases and J 1 base, with 12 bases left between them. The CDR3 consists of 14 residues. Germline-derived CDR1 and CDR2 are SQVTM and ANQGSEA. This CDR3 is CSVAVAARTDTQYF. CDR3 DNA sequence: TGCAGCGTTGCGGTAGCGGCACGCACAGATACGCAGTATTTT.

Many counts were recorded for this clonotype. The gene calls are TRBV12-3 or TRBV12-4 and TRBJ1-3; 10 bases fit TRBD1. CDR3 length: 15 residues. V lost 6 bases, J lost 2 bases, and 4 bases stayed unmatched. CDR3 region: CASSRDRGTGNTIYF. CDR3 nucleotide sequence: TGTGCCAGCAGCCGGGACAGGGGTACTGGAAACACCATATATTTT.

By its share, this clonotype is medium-sized. The CDR3 loop reads CASSELEQYF. The DNA for the CDR3 is TGTGCCAGCAGTGAACTTGAGCAGTACTTC. This sequence joins TRBV2 and TRBJ2-7, with no clear D. The germline V and J ends were trimmed by 2 bases and 7 bases, with 3 bases remaining between them. CDR3 size: 10 residues. Germline values: CDR1 SNHLY, CDR2 FYNNEI.

This chain uses TRBV9 with TRBJ1-4; TRBD1 aligns across 7 bases. V lost 0 bases and J lost 6; bases outside the gene matches: 11. Germline V gene lookup returns CDR1 SGDLS and CDR2 YYNGEE. The CDR3 consists of 17 residues. The CDR3 loop reads CASSVVPGQASDEKLFF. The CDR3 nucleotides read TGTGCCAGCAGCGTAGTTCCCGGACAGGCGAGCGATGAAAAACTGTTTTTT.

The chain is built from TRBV5-1 and TRBJ1-1; TRBD1 aligns across 8 bases. The CDR3 has 14 amino acids. Germline CDR1 SGHRS, CDR2 YFSETQ. Unmatched junction bases numbered 2, after V lost 3 bases and J lost 1 base. As DNA, the CDR3 is TGCGCCAGCAGCTCGGGACAGGAGAACACTGAAGCTTTCTTT. This gives the protein CASSSGQENTEAFF.

A remark on this clonotype: A much more abundant neighbour one base away suggests this may be a read error. The rearrangement uses TRBV11-2 and TRBJ1-2; 11 bases match TRBD1. The CDR3 is 16 residues long. Looked up from germline, CDR1 is SGHAT and CDR2 is FQNNGV. CDR3 loop: CTSSLDTGTGGGGYTF. In nucleotides, the CDR3 is TGTACCAGCAGCTTAGATACCGGGACAGGGGGTGGTGGCTACACCTTC.

The chain joins TRBV5-4 to TRBJ1-1; D is unclear. Per the germline V gene, CDR1 is SGHNT and CDR2 is YYREEE (reference sequence). V gave up 4 bases and J gave up 1 base, with 8 bases separating them. The CDR3 is 13 amino acids. The CDR3 sequence is CASSPNWNTEAFF. The CDR3 DNA follows: TGTGCCAGCAGCCCTAACTGGAACACTGAAGCTTTCTTT.

This clonotype was detected ten times or more. The rearrangement uses TRBV24-1 and TRBJ2-3; D might be TRBD2 (5 bases). The CDR3 totals 14 residues. V dropped 5 bases and J dropped 5 bases, with 13 bases sitting between them. Germline CDR1 reads KGHDR; CDR2 reads SFDVKD. The DNA of the CDR3 is TGTGCCACCAGTGGAAGGACGGGATTAGATACGCAGTATTTT. Its protein product is CATSGRTGLDTQYF.

This clonotype was counted a few times. The rearrangement joins TRBV6-1 to TRBJ2-6, with 8 bases matching TRBD2. The germline gives CDR1 MNHNS, CDR2 SASEGT. The CDR3 contains 15 residues. J lost 5 bases, V lost 4 bases, and 4 bases had no gene match. CDR3 nucleotide sequence: TGTGCCAGCAGTGCGGGGGGGTCTAGGGCCAACGTCCTGACTTTC. This sequence encodes CASSAGGSRANVLTF.

By its share, this clonotype is medium-sized (0.01 to 0.1%). The chain uses TRBV19 and TRBJ1-5; D is perhaps TRBD1 (5 bases). The ends were cut back, 1 base at V and 6 bases at J, with 10 bases in the middle. The CDR3 is made up of 14 amino acids. In germline, CDR1 is LNHDA, CDR2 SQIVND (reference sequence). The CDR3 loop reads CASSIVRGSQPQHF. CDR3 DNA: TGTGCCAGTAGTATAGTGCGGGGGAGTCAGCCCCAGCATTTT. Full variable domain (outside the CDR3, taken from reference TRBV19 and TRBJ1-5): DGGITQSPKYLFRKEGQNVTLSCEQNLNHDAMYWYRQDPGQGLRLIYYSQIVNDFQKGDIAEGYSVSREKKESFPLTVTSAQKNPTAFYLCASSIVRGSQPQHFGDGTRLSIL.

On this clonotype itself: A single base separates this from a much larger clone, so it may be a read error. V gene TRBV18 combines with J gene TRBJ2-7; no clear D gene. Germline lookup yields CDR1 KGHSH and CDR2 LQKENI. The CDR3 covers 13 residues. V lost 3 bases, J lost 0 bases, and 6 bases lay in between. CDR3 residues: CASSPSSSYEQYF. DNA for the CDR3: TGTGCCAGCTCACCTTCTAGCTCCTACGAGCAGTACTTC. Filled out from reference TRBV18 and TRBJ2-7, the complete variable domain reads NAGVMQNPRHLVRRRGQEARLRCSPMKGHSHVYWYRQLPEEGLKFMVYLQKENIIDESGMPKERFSAEFPKEGPSILRIQQVVRGDSAAYFCASSPSSSYEQYFGPGTRLTVT.

As to this clonotype: A much more abundant neighbour one base away suggests this may be a read error. This chain links TRBV7-9 with TRBJ2-1, with TRBD2 as a possible D gene (7 bases). V lost 5 bases, J lost 7 bases, and 15 bases lay in between. CDR3 length: 14 amino acids. The germline V gene has CDR1 SEHNR and CDR2 FQNEAQ (reference sequence). The CDR3 is CASSITRGGNEQFF. The DNA of the CDR3 is TGTGCCAGCAGCATTACTAGGGGGGGTAATGAGCAGTTCTTC.

This clonotype occurred a few times. The rearrangement uses TRBV20-1 and TRBJ1-2; D ambiguous. CDR1 is DFQATT and CDR2 is SNEGSKA in the germline V gene (reference sequence). This CDR3 region has 12 residues. With 1 base removed from V and 8 bases from J, the gap between germline ends came to 11 bases. CDR3 loop: CSARVAVGGYTF. DNA for the CDR3: TGCAGTGCTAGAGTGGCGGTGGGAGGCTACACCTTC.

Written as DNA, the CDR3 is TGTGCCAGCAGCCGGGGGGTCACTTATTACAATGAGCAGTTCTTC. This codes for CASSRGVTYYNEQFF. The V and J genes are TRBV11-3 and TRBJ2-1, with TRBD2 matching over 7 bases. V was pared by 5 bases and J by 4 bases, with 8 bases of the junction left unmatched. In germline, CDR1 is SGHNT, CDR2 YENEEA. The CDR3 extends over 15 amino acids.

The chain links TRBV5-4 to TRBJ2-3; the match to TRBD2 covers 7 bases. The CDR3 extends over 17 amino acids. V was clipped by 0 bases and J by 2 bases; unmatched bases: 9. CDR1 and CDR2 from the germline V gene are SGHNT and YYREEE (reference sequence). CDR3 sequence (DNA): TGTGCCAGCAGCTTGGGGGCCACTAGCGCTACCACAGATACGCAGTATTTT. It specifies CASSLGATSATTDTQYF.

About this clonotype: A much larger clone differs from this one at a single base, so this may be a read error. V and J are TRBV5-1 and TRBJ2-7, with TRBD1 identical over 8 bases. The CDR3 contains 15 residues. V trimming: 4 bases; J trimming: 3 bases; junction bases outside the gene matches: 9. CDR1 and CDR2 (germline): SGHRS, YFSETQ. The CDR3 nucleotides are TGCGCCAGCAGCCTTTCAGGACAGGGATTCTACGAGCAGTACTTC. Encoded protein: CASSLSGQGFYEQYF.